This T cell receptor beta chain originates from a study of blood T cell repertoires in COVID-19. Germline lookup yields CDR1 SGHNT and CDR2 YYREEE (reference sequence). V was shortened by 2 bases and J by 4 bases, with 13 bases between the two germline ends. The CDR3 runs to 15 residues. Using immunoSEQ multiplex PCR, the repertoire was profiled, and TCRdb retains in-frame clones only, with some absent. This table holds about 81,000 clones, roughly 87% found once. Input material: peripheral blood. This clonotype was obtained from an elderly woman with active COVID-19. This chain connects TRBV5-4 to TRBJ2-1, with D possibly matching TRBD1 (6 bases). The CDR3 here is CASSFQGTSYNEQFF. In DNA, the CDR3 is TGTGCCAGCAGCTTTCAGGGGACATCTTACAATGAGCAGTTCTTC.